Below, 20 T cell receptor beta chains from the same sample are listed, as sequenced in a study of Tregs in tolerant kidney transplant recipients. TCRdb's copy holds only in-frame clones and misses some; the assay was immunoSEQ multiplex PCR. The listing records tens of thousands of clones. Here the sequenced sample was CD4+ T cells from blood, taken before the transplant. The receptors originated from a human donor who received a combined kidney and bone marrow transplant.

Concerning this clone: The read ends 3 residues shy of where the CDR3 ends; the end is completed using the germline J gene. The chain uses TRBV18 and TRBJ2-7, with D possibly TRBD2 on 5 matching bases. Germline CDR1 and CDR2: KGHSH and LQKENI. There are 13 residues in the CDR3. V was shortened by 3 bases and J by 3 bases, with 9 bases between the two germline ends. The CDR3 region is CASSPVGVYEQYF. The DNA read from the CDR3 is TGTGCCAGCTCACCGGTCGGGGTCTACGAG.

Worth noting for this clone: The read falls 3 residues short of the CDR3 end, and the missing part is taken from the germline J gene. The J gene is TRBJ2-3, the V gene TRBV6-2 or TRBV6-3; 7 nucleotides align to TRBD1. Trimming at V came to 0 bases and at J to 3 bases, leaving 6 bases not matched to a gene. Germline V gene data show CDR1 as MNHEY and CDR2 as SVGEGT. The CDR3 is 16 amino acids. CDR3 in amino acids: CASSYSTGPGTDTQYF. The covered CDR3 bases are TGTGCCAGCAGTTACTCGACAGGGCCGGGAACAGATACG.

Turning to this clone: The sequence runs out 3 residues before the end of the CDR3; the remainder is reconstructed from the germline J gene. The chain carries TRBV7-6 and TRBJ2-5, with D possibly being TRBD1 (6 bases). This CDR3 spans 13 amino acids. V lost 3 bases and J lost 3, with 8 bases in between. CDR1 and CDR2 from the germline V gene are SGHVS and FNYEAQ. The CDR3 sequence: CASSFRDKETQYF. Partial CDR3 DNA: TGTGCCAGCAGCTTCCGGGACAAAGAGACC.

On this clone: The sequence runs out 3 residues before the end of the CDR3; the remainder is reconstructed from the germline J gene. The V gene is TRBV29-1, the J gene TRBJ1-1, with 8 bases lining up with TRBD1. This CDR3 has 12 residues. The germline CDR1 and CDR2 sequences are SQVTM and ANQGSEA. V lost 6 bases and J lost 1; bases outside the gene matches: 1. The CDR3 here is CSVDRENTEAFF. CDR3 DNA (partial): TGCAGCGTGGACAGGGAGAACACTGAA.

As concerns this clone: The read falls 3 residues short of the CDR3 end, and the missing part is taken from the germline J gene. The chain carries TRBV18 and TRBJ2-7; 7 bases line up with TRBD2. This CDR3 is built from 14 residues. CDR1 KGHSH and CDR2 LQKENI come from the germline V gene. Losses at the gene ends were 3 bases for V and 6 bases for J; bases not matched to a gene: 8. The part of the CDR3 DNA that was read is TGTGCCAGCTCACCTGGGACTATCAAGCTCGAG. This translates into CASSPGTIKLE. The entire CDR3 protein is CASSPGTIKLEQYF.

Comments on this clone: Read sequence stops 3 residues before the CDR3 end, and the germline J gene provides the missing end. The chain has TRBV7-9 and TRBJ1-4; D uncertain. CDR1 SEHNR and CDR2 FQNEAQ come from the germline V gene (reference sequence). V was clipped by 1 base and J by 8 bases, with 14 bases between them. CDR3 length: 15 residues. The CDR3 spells CASSLGMWSGEKLFF. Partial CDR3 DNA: TGTGCCAGCAGCTTAGGGATGTGGTCGGGGGAAAAA.

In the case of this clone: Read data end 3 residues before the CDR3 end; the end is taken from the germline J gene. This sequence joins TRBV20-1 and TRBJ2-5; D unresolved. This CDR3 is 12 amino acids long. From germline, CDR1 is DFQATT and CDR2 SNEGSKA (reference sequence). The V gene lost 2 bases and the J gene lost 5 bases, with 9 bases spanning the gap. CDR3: CSARPGRETQYF. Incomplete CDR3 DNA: TGCAGTGCTAGACCCGGTCGGGAGACC.

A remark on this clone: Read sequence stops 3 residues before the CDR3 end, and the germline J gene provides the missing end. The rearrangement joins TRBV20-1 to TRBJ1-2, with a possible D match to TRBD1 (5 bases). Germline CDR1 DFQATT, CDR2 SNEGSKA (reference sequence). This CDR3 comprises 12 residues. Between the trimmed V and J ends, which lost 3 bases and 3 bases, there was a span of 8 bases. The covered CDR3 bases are TGCAGTGCTAGGGGGCAGTACTATGGC. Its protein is CSARGQYYG. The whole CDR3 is CSARGQYYGYTF.

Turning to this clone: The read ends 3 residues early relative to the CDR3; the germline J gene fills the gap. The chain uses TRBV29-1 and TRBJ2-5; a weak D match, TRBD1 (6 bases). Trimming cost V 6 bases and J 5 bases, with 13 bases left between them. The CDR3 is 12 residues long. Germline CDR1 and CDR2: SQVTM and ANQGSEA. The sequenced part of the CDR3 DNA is TGCAGCGTAGAGGACAGTTGGGAGACC. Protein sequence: CSVEDSWET. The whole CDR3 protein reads CSVEDSWETQYF.

CDR3 sequence reads: CASSDAGNYGYTF. CDR3 DNA (partial): TGCGCCAGCAGTGACGCCGGGAACTATGGC. The rearrangement uses TRBV5-1 and TRBJ1-2; D is unresolved. The read ends 3 residues shy of where the CDR3 ends; the end is completed using the germline J gene. CDR1 and CDR2 (germline): SGHRS, YFSETQ. CDR3 length equals 13 residues. The V end lost 5 bases, the J end lost 2 bases, and 10 bases lay between the germline ends. Looking up the rest from reference TRBV5-1 and TRBJ1-2 gives the full variable domain: KAGVTQTPRYLIKTRGQQVTLSCSPISGHRSVSWYQQTPGQGLQFLFEYFSETQRNKGNFPGRFSGRQFSNSRSEMNVSTLELGDSALYLCASSDAGNYGYTFGSGTRLTVV.

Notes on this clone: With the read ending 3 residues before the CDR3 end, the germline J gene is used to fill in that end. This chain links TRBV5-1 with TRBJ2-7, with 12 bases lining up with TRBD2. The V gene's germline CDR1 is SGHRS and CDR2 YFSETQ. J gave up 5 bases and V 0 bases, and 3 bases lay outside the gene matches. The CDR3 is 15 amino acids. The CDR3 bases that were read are TGCGCCAGCAGCTTGGATCTAGCGGGAGGGAACGAG. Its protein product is CASSLDLAGGNE. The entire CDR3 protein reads CASSLDLAGGNEQYF.

CDR3 sequence: CASSAQTGRYEQYF. The covered CDR3 bases are TGTGCCAGCAGTGCCCAGACAGGGCGCTACGAG. The V and J genes are TRBV7-8 and TRBJ2-7; 7 bases align to TRBD1. Sequencing ends 3 residues short of the CDR3 end; the germline J gene provides the rest. The CDR3 length is 14 residues. The junction had 8 bases not matched to a gene; V was cut back by 6 bases and J by 3 bases. From germline, CDR1 is SGHVS and CDR2 FQNEAQ.

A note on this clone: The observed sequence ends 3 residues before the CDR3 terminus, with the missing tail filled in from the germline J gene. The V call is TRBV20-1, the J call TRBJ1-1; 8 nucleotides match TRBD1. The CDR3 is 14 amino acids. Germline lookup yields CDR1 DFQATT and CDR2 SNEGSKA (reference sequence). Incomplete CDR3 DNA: TGCAGCCCAAATACAGGGGGGGCTGACACTGAA. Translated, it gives CSPNTGGADTE. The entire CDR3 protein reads CSPNTGGADTEAFF.

The CDR3 spells CASDRGGHEQFF. The covered CDR3 bases are TGTGCCTCCGACAGGGGTGGCCATGAG. The V call is TRBV30, the J call TRBJ2-1, with 8 bases fitting TRBD1. Read sequence stops 3 residues before the CDR3 end, and the germline J gene provides the missing end. Germline values: CDR1 GTSNPN, CDR2 SVGIG (reference sequence). There are 12 residues in the CDR3. V shed 7 bases and J 8 bases; nucleotides not matched to a gene: 7.

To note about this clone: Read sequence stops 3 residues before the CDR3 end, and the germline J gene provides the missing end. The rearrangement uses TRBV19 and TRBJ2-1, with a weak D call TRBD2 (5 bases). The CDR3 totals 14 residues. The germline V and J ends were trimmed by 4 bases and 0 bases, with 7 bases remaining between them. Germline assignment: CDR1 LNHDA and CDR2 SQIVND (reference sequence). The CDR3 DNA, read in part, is TGTGCCAGTAGTACCGGGGTCTCCTACAATGAG. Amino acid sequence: CASSTGVSYNE. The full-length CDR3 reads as CASSTGVSYNEQFF.

CDR3 in amino acids: CASSPQGSSYEQYF. Partial CDR3 DNA: TGTGCCAGCTCACCCCAGGGCTCCTCCTACGAG. This chain connects TRBV18 to TRBJ2-7; TRBD1 is a possible D gene (5 bases). The read terminates 3 residues ahead of where the CDR3 ends, so the germline J gene completes it. V shed 3 bases and J shed 0 bases, with 9 bases lying between them. The germline V gene has CDR1 KGHSH and CDR2 LQKENI. The CDR3 loop spans 14 amino acids.

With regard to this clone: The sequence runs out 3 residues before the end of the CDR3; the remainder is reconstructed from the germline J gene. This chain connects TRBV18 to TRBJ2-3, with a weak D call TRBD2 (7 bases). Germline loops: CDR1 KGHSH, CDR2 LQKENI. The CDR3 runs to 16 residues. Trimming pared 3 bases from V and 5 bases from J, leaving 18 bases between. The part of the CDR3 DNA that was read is TGTGCCAGCTCACCGACCAGGGGAACGGGAGGAGATACG. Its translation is CASSPTRGTGGDT. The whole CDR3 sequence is CASSPTRGTGGDTQYF. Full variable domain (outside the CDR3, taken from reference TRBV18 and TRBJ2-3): NAGVMQNPRHLVRRRGQEARLRCSPMKGHSHVYWYRQLPEEGLKFMVYLQKENIIDESGMPKERFSAEFPKEGPSILRIQQVVRGDSAAYFCASSPTRGTGGDTQYFGPGTRLTVL.

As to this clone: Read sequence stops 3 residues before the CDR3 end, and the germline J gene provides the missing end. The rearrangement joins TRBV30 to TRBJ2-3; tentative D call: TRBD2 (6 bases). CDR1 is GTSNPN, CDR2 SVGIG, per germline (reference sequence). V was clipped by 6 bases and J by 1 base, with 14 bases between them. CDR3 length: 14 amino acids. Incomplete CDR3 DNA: TGTGCCTGTACAGGACTAACCGGCACAGATACG. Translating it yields CACTGLTGTDT. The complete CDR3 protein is CACTGLTGTDTQYF. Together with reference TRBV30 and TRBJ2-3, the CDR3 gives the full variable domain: SQTIHQWPATLVQPVGSPLSLECTVEGTSNPNLYWYRQAAGRGLQLLFYSVGIGQISSEVPQNLSASRPQDRQFILSSKKLLLSDSGFYLCACTGLTGTDTQYFGPGTRLTVL.

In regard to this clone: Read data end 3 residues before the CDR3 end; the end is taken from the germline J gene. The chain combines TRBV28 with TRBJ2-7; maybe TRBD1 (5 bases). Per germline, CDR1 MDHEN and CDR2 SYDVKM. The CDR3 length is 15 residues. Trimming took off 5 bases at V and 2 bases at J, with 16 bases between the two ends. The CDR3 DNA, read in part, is TGTGCCAGCAGTAATCTGGGGCTCGTAGCCTACGAG. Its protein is CASSNLGLVAYE. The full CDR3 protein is CASSNLGLVAYEQYF. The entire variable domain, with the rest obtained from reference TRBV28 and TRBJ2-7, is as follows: DVKVTQSSRYLVKRTGEKVFLECVQDMDHENMFWYRQDPGLGLRLIYFSYDVKMKEKGDIPEGYSVSREKKERFSLILESASTNQTSMYLCASSNLGLVAYEQYFGPGTRLTVT.

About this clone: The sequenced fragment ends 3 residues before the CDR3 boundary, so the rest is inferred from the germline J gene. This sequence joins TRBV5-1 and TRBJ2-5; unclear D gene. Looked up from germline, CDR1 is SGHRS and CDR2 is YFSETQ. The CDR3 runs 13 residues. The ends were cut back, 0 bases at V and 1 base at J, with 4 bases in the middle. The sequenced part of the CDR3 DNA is TGCGCCAGCAGCTTGGCCAGCCAAGAGACC. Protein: CASSLASQET. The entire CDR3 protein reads CASSLASQETQYF.